This T cell receptor (beta chain) was obtained from a study of control samples from healthy donors and cancer patients (TCRdb year 2020). This clone was detected only once. This receptor's antigen is unknown. No clone much larger than this one lies a single base away; base qualities are absent. Library preparation used the immunoSEQ multiplex PCR assay. The table was pulled from immuneACCESS by TCRdb, which kept in-frame rearrangements only. Such tables lose some clones; where checked, under half of the loss comes from unresolved V genes, and the rest has no known cause. The sample table contains about 120,000 clones; only one count was recorded for 85% to 95% of them. About 0.6% of the sample comes from the top ten. Sequenced: PBMCs. This clonotype was obtained from a man older than 75 with head and neck cancer.

The bases read TGTGCCAGCACCCAAGCGGGGGGCTCCTACGAGCAGTACTTC. Its coded protein is CASTQAGGSYEQYF. The chain uses TRBV6-6 and TRBJ2-7, with 9 bases aligning to TRBD2. CDR1 and CDR2 were assigned from the germline V gene (reference sequence) as MNHNY and SVGAGI. The CDR3 spans 14 residues, from the cysteine through the phenylalanine. The sequence is cut down to CDR3 DNA, 42 bases in frame from base 1. Relative to germline, V is missing 7 bases and J is missing 0 bases, with 4 bases of the junction outside any gene match.